This T cell receptor (beta chain) was obtained from a study of blood T cell repertoires in COVID-19. Study as a whole: Specimens from acute and convalescent COVID-19 originated in the United States, Italy and Spain. From T cells, B-cell-depleted T cells, or PBMCs came the material, which was cDNA or gDNA.

Looked up from germline, CDR1 is WSHSY and CDR2 is SAAADI. CDR3 length equals 15 residues. The J segment lost 0 bases and the V segment lost 5 bases, leaving 0 bases of the junction unmatched. For this clone: This CDR3 is also generated by other DNA sequences in the sample.

In the original analysis: For nucleated cells, counts were estimated from reference gene primer amplification. Using immunoSEQ multiplex PCR, the repertoire was profiled, and TCRdb retains in-frame clones only, with some absent. V and J calls and clone size are as listed in that table; D and trimming were resolved from the DNA. The sample consists of about 210,000 clones, about 88% of them appearing once. This receptor was taken from a woman in her thirties or forties with acute or convalescent COVID-19. Material for sequencing was peripheral blood. The V gene is TRBV10-2, the J gene TRBJ2-1; 11 positions agree with TRBD2. The CDR3 DNA sequence: TGCGCCAGCAGTCTAGCGGGGGGCTCCTACAATGAGCAGTTCTTC. Protein product: CASSLAGGSYNEQFF.